Sequencing of this T cell receptor beta chain was carried out in a study of shared clonotypes between healthy human individuals. As processed by the authors: Filtering differed, since immunoSEQ gave only junction sequences and no quality scores. Profiling relied on immunoSEQ multiplex PCR, and the TCRdb table lists in-frame clones only, not all of them. V and J calls and clone size are those listed in that table; D and trimming were worked out from the DNA. The data show about 1 million clones, with approximately 76% seen just once and 1.4% held by the top ten. V was pared by 7 bases and J by 6 bases, with 18 bases between. Germline CDR1 is SGHVS and CDR2 is FNYEAQ. The CDR3 is 14 amino acids. General study findings and limits: It was the non-shared clonotypes that had lower generation probabilities than clonotypes shared by all four donors. Sampling involved blood alone; tissue repertoires likely differ.

Turning to this clone: Its antigen is currently unknown.

The chain employs TRBV7-6 and TRBJ1-2, with D perhaps matching TRBD1 (5 bases). Sequences were obtained from memory CD4+ T cells sorted from blood. Regarding subset: CD45RA-negative fraction. This receptor was identified in a man aged 18 to 30 in good health. The CDR3 sequence: CASTPLSGGNGYTF. CDR3 DNA: TGTGCCAGCACCCCCCTATCGGGGGGAAATGGCTACACCTTC.